A single sample gave rise to the 20 T cell receptor beta chains below, sequenced in a study of cytomegalovirus exposure and HLA in healthy donors. The PCR ran on 60 Vbeta and 13 Jbeta primers. TCRdb's table, derived via immunoSEQ multiplex PCR, lists solely in-frame clones and lacks some. Of over 150,000 clones detected, about four fifths appear once; the ten largest clones hold approximately 4.5%. The sequenced sample was PBMCs. The source is a young man in good health and CMV-seronegative.

The chain is built from TRBV5-1 and TRBJ2-5; D not certain. Trimming took 0 bases from V and 4 from J, leaving 4 bases between them. Germline V gene lookup returns CDR1 SGHRS and CDR2 YFSETQ. The CDR3 is made up of 12 amino acids. Written as DNA, the CDR3 is TGCGCCAGCAGCTTGGAGCTAGAGACCCAGTACTTC. Protein sequence: CASSLELETQYF.

The chain employs TRBV7-2 and TRBJ1-2; 8 nucleotides line up with TRBD1. The CDR3 has 15 residues. Trimming took 5 bases from V and 0 from J; bases not matched to a gene: 5. Germline CDR1 reads SGHTA; CDR2 reads FQGNSA. CDR3 nucleotides: TGTGCCAGCAGCAGAGGACAGGGAGCTAACTATGGCTACACCTTC. Its translation is CASSRGQGANYGYTF.

This clone was detected only once. The chain links TRBV4-3 to TRBJ1-2; TRBD1 aligns across 11 bases. CDR1 is LGHNA, CDR2 YSLEER, per germline. J was trimmed by 8 bases and V by 4 bases; bases with no gene match: 9. This CDR3 has 15 residues. This CDR3 reads CASSRTGGAGGGYTF. The CDR3 DNA is TGCGCCAGCAGCCGGACAGGGGGCGCGGGAGGAGGCTACACCTTC.

This chain connects TRBV7-2 to TRBJ1-2, with D uncertain. V lost 7 bases to trimming and J lost 2 bases, with 14 bases between them. The CDR3 has 14 amino acids. In germline, CDR1 is SGHTA, CDR2 FQGNSA. CDR3 amino acids: CASIPVTGNYGYTF. CDR3 nucleotide sequence: TGTGCCAGCATCCCGGTCACGGGGAACTATGGCTACACCTTC.

This chain uses TRBV2 with TRBJ2-1; no clear D gene. In germline, CDR1 is SNHLY, CDR2 FYNNEI. Trimming pared 0 bases from V and 0 bases from J, leaving 9 bases between. The CDR3 spans 16 residues. CDR3 DNA sequence: TGTGCCAGCAGTGAAGCGGGTCGGAGCTCCTACAATGAGCAGTTCTTC. Protein: CASSEAGRSSYNEQFF.

This chain joins TRBV6-5 and TRBJ1-2; 8 bases agree with TRBD1. Germline CDR1 and CDR2: MNHEY and SVGAGI. V was pared by 6 bases and J by 4 bases, with 10 bases of the junction left unmatched. This CDR3 contains 15 residues. The CDR3: CASRRAGQGSYGYTF. The CDR3 DNA follows: TGTGCCAGCAGACGCGCTGGACAGGGATCCTATGGCTACACCTTC.

This sequence joins TRBV7-8 and TRBJ2-5; 9 bases fit TRBD2. Trimming at V came to 2 bases and at J to 5 bases, leaving 6 bases not matched to a gene. Germline CDR1 reads SGHVS; CDR2 reads FQNEAQ. The CDR3 has 15 amino acids. The CDR3 loop reads CASSLKAGGPETQYF. As DNA, the CDR3 is TGTGCCAGCAGCTTAAAGGCGGGGGGGCCTGAGACCCAGTACTTC.

The V call is TRBV4-1, the J call TRBJ2-7; 9 bases are shared with TRBD1. Germline CDR1 and CDR2: MGHRA and YSYEKL. This CDR3 contains 15 residues. Unmatched junction bases numbered 7, after V lost 4 bases and J lost 3 bases. CDR3 DNA: TGCGCCAGCAGCCCTGGGGACAGGGCGATCTACGAGCAGTACTTC. It codes for CASSPGDRAIYEQYF.

This clone came up once. The chain uses TRBV30 and TRBJ1-5; possible D gene TRBD1, 6 bases. This CDR3 has 13 amino acids. The V end lost 5 bases, the J end lost 7 bases, and 15 bases lay between the germline ends. CDR1 and CDR2 from the germline V gene are GTSNPN and SVGIG (reference sequence). The CDR3 DNA sequence: TGTGCCTGGGACGACCAGGGGAACCAGCCCCAGCATTTT. Translating it yields CAWDDQGNQPQHF.

The chain employs TRBV5-4 and TRBJ2-3; no clear D. The V gene's germline CDR1 is SGHNT and CDR2 YYREEE (reference sequence). The CDR3 sequence is 17 residues long. V lost 4 bases and J 4 bases, leaving 22 bases between the germline ends. CDR3 DNA sequence: TGTGCCAGCAGCCCCACTCGCAAAGTAAAGCATCCAGATACGCAGTATTTT. It yields the protein CASSPTRKVKHPDTQYF. Supplemented by reference TRBV5-4 and TRBJ2-3, the full variable domain reads ETGVTQSPTHLIKTRGQQVTLRCSSQSGHNTVSWYQQALGQGPQFIFQYYREEENGRGNFPPRFSGLQFPNYSSELNVNALELDDSALYLCASSPTRKVKHPDTQYFGPGTRLTVL.

This chain uses TRBV15 with TRBJ2-2; D not certain. In germline, CDR1 is LNHNV, CDR2 YYDKDF (reference sequence). Trimming shortened V by 0 bases and J by 4 bases, and 9 bases separated the two germline ends. The CDR3 runs to 15 residues. As DNA, the CDR3 is TGTGCCACCAGCAGAGATTTGGCTAGCACCGGGGAGCTGTTTTTT. It is translated as CATSRDLASTGELFF.

DNA for the CDR3: TGTGCCAGCAGCGTATCCGGCAGGGCCTACGAGCAGTACTTC. Its protein is CASSVSGRAYEQYF. The genes are TRBV9 and TRBJ2-7; perhaps TRBD1 as D (5 bases). This CDR3 comprises 14 residues. V was clipped by 1 base and J by 2 bases, with 10 bases between them. Looked up from germline, CDR1 is SGDLS and CDR2 is YYNGEE.

The CDR3 sequence: CASSPAVGGEQYF. DNA for the CDR3: TGTGCCAGCAGCCCCGCGGTAGGTGGGGAGCAGTACTTC. The chain combines TRBV4-2 with TRBJ2-7; no firm D call. This CDR3 spans 13 amino acids. CDR1 LGHNA and CDR2 YNFKEQ come from the germline V gene. The V gene lost 4 bases and the J gene lost 7 bases, with 14 bases spanning the gap.

The chain joins TRBV19 to TRBJ2-3; D is possibly TRBD2 (6 bases). Germline CDR1 is LNHDA and CDR2 is SQIVND (reference sequence). Trimming took 5 bases from V and 0 from J, leaving 15 bases between them. The CDR3 runs to 16 residues. The CDR3 DNA reads TGTGCCAGTAGTTTCCGTAGCGGTTTGAGCACAGATACGCAGTATTTT. It is translated as CASSFRSGLSTDTQYF.

This chain connects TRBV10-3 to TRBJ1-1, with 8 positions matching TRBD1. The CDR3 consists of 13 residues. J lost 6 bases, V lost 6 bases, and 6 bases had no gene match. Germline assignment: CDR1 ENHRY and CDR2 SYGVKD. CDR3 amino acids: CAISGQGGAEAFF. Here the CDR3 DNA reads TGTGCCATCAGCGGACAGGGTGGTGCTGAAGCTTTCTTT.

This chain links TRBV6-1 with TRBJ1-1; weak D call: TRBD1 (6 bases). With 6 bases removed from V and 5 bases from J, the gap between germline ends came to 16 bases. In germline, CDR1 is MNHNS, CDR2 SASEGT. The CDR3 consists of 14 residues. CDR3 nucleotides: TGTGCCAGCAGCACCCAAGGTCAGGGGACTGAAGCTTTCTTT. Encoded protein: CASSTQGQGTEAFF.

V and J are TRBV30 and TRBJ1-6; a weak D match, TRBD1 (6 bases). The V end lost 0 bases, the J end lost 9 bases, and 9 bases lay between the germline ends. This CDR3 contains 13 residues. Germline V CDR1 and CDR2: GTSNPN, SVGIG (reference sequence). CDR3 loop: CAWSVQGGSPLHF. The DNA of the CDR3 is TGTGCCTGGAGTGTACAGGGCGGTTCACCCCTCCACTTT.

The chain links TRBV28 to TRBJ2-7, with 11 bases fitting TRBD1. V shed 7 bases and J 6 bases; nucleotides not matched to a gene: 8. Germline-derived CDR1 and CDR2 are MDHEN and SYDVKM. The CDR3 sequence is 14 residues long. CDR3: CASNSDRGRIEQYF. The CDR3 DNA reads as TGTGCCAGCAACTCGGACAGGGGGCGAATCGAGCAGTACTTC.

CDR3 sequence: CASSQETRWTEAFF. CDR3 bases: TGCGCCAGCAGCCAAGAAACCCGGTGGACTGAAGCTTTCTTT. The chain links TRBV4-3 to TRBJ1-1; no firm D call. Trimming took off 0 bases at V and 5 bases at J, with 10 bases between the two ends. Looked up from germline, CDR1 is LGHNA and CDR2 is YSLEER. This CDR3 comprises 14 residues.

J is TRBJ1-5 and V is TRBV28, with 7 bases aligning to TRBD1. Germline assignment: CDR1 MDHEN and CDR2 SYDVKM. V was clipped by 3 bases and J by 6 bases; unmatched bases: 8. The CDR3 spans 15 residues. CDR3 in amino acids: CASSLIQGGSQPQHF. CDR3 in DNA: TGTGCCAGCAGTTTGATTCAGGGGGGCAGTCAGCCCCAGCATTTT.